This T cell receptor (beta chain) was found in a study of shared clonotypes between healthy human individuals. Looking at the study overall: A couple of female and a few male donors aged 18 to 49 were enrolled. Study findings and constraints: Only blood was sampled; tissue repertoires likely differ.

A remark on this clone: Its matching antigen is unknown.

Libraries were prepared by immunoSEQ multiplex PCR; TCRdb keeps only in-frame clonotypes and omits some of them. The sample holds around 480,000 clones, 75% to 80% seen once. This CDR3 contains 17 residues. The sample comprised PBMCs. The sequence was collected from a woman in her 40s in good health. Some clones in this sample may be carry-over from other donors' samples. The chain couples TRBV21-1 to TRBJ2-7; the DNA was not used to check the table's D call, TRBD2. TRBV21-1 is deemed a pseudogene. CDR3 loop: CASSKGVWSGRVYEQYF. The CDR3 DNA reads as TGTGCCAGCAGCAAAGGGGTTTGGAGCGGGAGGGTATACGAGCAGTACTTC.